This is a list of T cell receptor beta chains from one sample in a study of PD-1 blockade in mismatch repair-deficient tumors. The data were produced by immunoSEQ multiplex PCR, yet TCRdb's version contains in-frame clones alone and is incomplete. Seen here are 90,000 to 120,000 clones, under 90% observed once, and the top ten hold roughly 6.3%. The sample consisted of peripheral blood, taken about 36 weeks after starting pembrolizumab. The source of these receptors is an adult with mismatch repair-deficient cancer. CDR3s include the opening cysteine and the closing phenylalanine or tryptophan. The D gene is left open where the match is weak. The listing skips clone size in some rows; elsewhere it reads once, few, many or a size class.

V gene: TRBV27; clone size: NA; J gene: TRBJ2-7; D gene: NA; CDR3 protein: CASSLGGPQSEQYF; CDR3 DNA: TGTGCCAGCAGTCTGGGAGGTCCTCAGAGCGAGCAGTACTTC
V gene: TRBV6-6; clone size: once; J gene: TRBJ1-2; D gene: NA; CDR3 protein: CASGKNGYTF; CDR3 DNA: TGTGCCAGCGGAAAGAATGGCTACACCTTC
V gene: TRBV18; clone size: NA; J gene: TRBJ2-3; D gene: NA; CDR3 protein: CASSPRTVSTDTQYF; CDR3 DNA: TGTGCCAGCTCACCACGAACAGTGAGCACAGATACGCAGTATTTT
V gene: TRBV30; clone size: NA; J gene: TRBJ2-6; D gene: NA; CDR3 protein: CAWSVGGANVLTF; CDR3 DNA: TGTGCCTGGAGTGTGGGTGGGGCCAACGTCCTGACTTTC
V gene: TRBV6-4; clone size: NA; J gene: TRBJ1-1; D gene: TRBD1; CDR3 protein: CASSAGTGVAFF; CDR3 DNA: TGTGCCAGCAGTGCCGGGACAGGGGTAGCTTTCTTT
V gene: TRBV19; clone size: NA; J gene: TRBJ2-5; D gene: NA; CDR3 protein: CASSIDNRVQETQYF; CDR3 DNA: TGTGCCAGTAGTATAGATAACAGGGTTCAAGAGACCCAGTACTTC
V gene: TRBV5-1; clone size: NA; J gene: TRBJ2-5; D gene: NA; CDR3 protein: CASSSPQETQYF; CDR3 DNA: TGCGCCAGCAGCTCTCCTCAAGAGACCCAGTACTTC
V gene: TRBV14; clone size: NA; J gene: TRBJ2-1; D gene: NA; CDR3 protein: CASSQDYRKTFNEQFF; CDR3 DNA: TGTGCCAGCAGCCAGGATTACCGGAAGACTTTCAATGAGCAGTTCTTC
V gene: TRBV2; clone size: NA; J gene: TRBJ2-2; D gene: NA; CDR3 protein: CASSEAGRGTGELFF; CDR3 DNA: TGTGCCAGCAGTGAAGCAGGGAGAGGCACCGGGGAGCTGTTTTTT
V gene: TRBV11-3; clone size: NA; J gene: TRBJ2-3; D gene: NA; CDR3 protein: CASSFQGSDTQYF; CDR3 DNA: TGTGCCAGCAGCTTTCAGGGCTCAGATACGCAGTATTTT
V gene: TRBV7-2; clone size: NA; J gene: TRBJ1-5; D gene: NA; CDR3 protein: CASSPTGHSNQPQHF; CDR3 DNA: TGTGCCAGCAGCCCGACAGGTCATAGCAATCAGCCCCAGCATTTT
V gene: TRBV15; clone size: NA; J gene: TRBJ2-1; D gene: TRBD2; CDR3 protein: CATSRPGLEGNEQFF; CDR3 DNA: TGTGCCACCAGCAGACCGGGACTAGAGGGGAATGAGCAGTTCTTC
V gene: TRBV6-5; clone size: NA; J gene: TRBJ2-7; D gene: TRBD2; CDR3 protein: CASSYTPAGGTYEQYF; CDR3 DNA: TGTGCCAGCAGTTACACCCCAGCGGGAGGTACCTACGAGCAGTACTTC
V gene: TRBV7-2; clone size: NA; J gene: TRBJ2-7; D gene: TRBD2; CDR3 protein: CASSLAPSGSSISYEQYF; CDR3 DNA: TGTGCCAGCAGCTTAGCGCCTAGCGGGAGTTCCATCTCCTACGAGCAGTACTTC
V gene: TRBV10-2; clone size: NA; J gene: TRBJ2-2; D gene: NA; CDR3 protein: CASGRENTGELFF; CDR3 DNA: TGCGCCAGCGGACGGGAGAACACCGGGGAGCTGTTTTTT
V gene: TRBV18; clone size: NA; J gene: TRBJ2-7; D gene: TRBD1; CDR3 protein: CASAGQGSYEQYF; CDR3 DNA: TGTGCCAGCGCGGGACAGGGATCCTACGAGCAGTACTTC
V gene: TRBV5-1; clone size: NA; J gene: TRBJ2-2; D gene: NA; CDR3 protein: CASSLTTTGELFF; CDR3 DNA: TGCGCCAGCAGCCTTACTACTACCGGGGAGCTGTTTTTT
V gene: TRBV7-9; clone size: NA; J gene: TRBJ2-3; D gene: TRBD1; CDR3 protein: CASSSTGHIDTQYF; CDR3 DNA: TGTGCCAGCAGCTCGACAGGGCATATAGATACGCAGTATTTT
V gene: TRBV11-3; clone size: NA; J gene: TRBJ2-7; D gene: TRBD2; CDR3 protein: CASSDVTSGSYEQYF; CDR3 DNA: TGTGCCAGCAGCGACGTTACTAGCGGCTCCTACGAGCAGTACTTC
V gene: TRBV7-3; clone size: NA; J gene: TRBJ2-7; D gene: TRBD2; CDR3 protein: CASSRLAGESYEQYF; CDR3 DNA: TGTGCCAGCAGCCGTCTGGCGGGAGAGAGCTACGAGCAGTACTTC
V gene: TRBV14; clone size: NA; J gene: TRBJ2-1; D gene: NA; CDR3 protein: CASSPIYNEQFF; CDR3 DNA: TGTGCCAGCAGCCCCATTTACAATGAGCAGTTCTTC
V gene: TRBV2; clone size: NA; J gene: TRBJ1-1; D gene: NA; CDR3 protein: CASKQDFTEAFF; CDR3 DNA: TGTGCCAGCAAACAGGATTTCACTGAAGCTTTCTTT
V gene: TRBV19; clone size: NA; J gene: TRBJ2-7; D gene: TRBD1; CDR3 protein: CASSRAQGSYEQYF; CDR3 DNA: TGTGCCAGTAGTAGGGCACAGGGGTCCTACGAGCAGTACTTC
V gene: TRBV7-2; clone size: NA; J gene: TRBJ2-1; D gene: NA; CDR3 protein: CASSLGLYYNEQFF; CDR3 DNA: TGTGCCAGCAGCTTAGGACTCTACTACAATGAGCAGTTCTTC
V gene: TRBV11-2; clone size: many; J gene: TRBJ1-2; D gene: NA; CDR3 protein: CASSSLWRGNYGYTF; CDR3 DNA: TGTGCCAGCAGCTCCCTATGGCGGGGGAACTATGGCTACACCTTC
V gene: TRBV27; clone size: NA; J gene: TRBJ2-1; D gene: NA; CDR3 protein: CASSRLDNEQFF; CDR3 DNA: TGTGCCAGCAGTAGACTGGACAATGAGCAGTTCTTC
V gene: TRBV7-2; clone size: many; J gene: TRBJ1-5; D gene: TRBD1; CDR3 protein: CASSPGGVRQPQHF; CDR3 DNA: TGTGCCAGCAGCCCAGGGGGGGTCAGGCAGCCCCAGCATTTT
V gene: TRBV19; clone size: NA; J gene: TRBJ2-7; D gene: TRBD1; CDR3 protein: CASSIAIGTEPYEQYF; CDR3 DNA: TGTGCCAGTAGTATAGCAATAGGGACAGAACCCTACGAGCAGTACTTC
V gene: TRBV18; clone size: NA; J gene: TRBJ1-5; D gene: NA; CDR3 protein: CASSPVMGQPQHF; CDR3 DNA: TGTGCCAGCTCACCCGTGATGGGTCAGCCCCAGCATTTT
V gene: TRBV6-1; clone size: NA; J gene: TRBJ2-7; D gene: NA; CDR3 protein: CASSDDLPWAYEQYF; CDR3 DNA: TGTGCCAGCAGTGATGACCTCCCGTGGGCCTACGAGCAGTACTTC
V gene: TRBV19; clone size: NA; J gene: TRBJ1-1; D gene: NA; CDR3 protein: CASSRAGDGLSTEAFF; CDR3 DNA: TGTGCCAGTAGTAGGGCCGGGGACGGGCTCAGCACTGAAGCTTTCTTT
V gene: TRBV15; clone size: NA; J gene: TRBJ2-7; D gene: NA; CDR3 protein: CATSYAGVGYEQYF; CDR3 DNA: TGTGCCACCAGCTACGCAGGGGTGGGCTACGAGCAGTACTTC
V gene: TRBV6-6; clone size: few; J gene: TRBJ2-7; D gene: TRBD2; CDR3 protein: CASSKREPVPYEQYF; CDR3 DNA: TGTGCCAGCAGTAAGCGGGAACCAGTCCCCTACGAGCAGTACTTC
V gene: TRBV7-8; clone size: NA; J gene: TRBJ1-5; D gene: NA; CDR3 protein: CASSSSGSGQPQHF; CDR3 DNA: TGTGCCAGCAGCTCCTCGGGGTCGGGTCAGCCCCAGCATTTT
V gene: TRBV5-1; clone size: NA; J gene: TRBJ2-6; D gene: NA; CDR3 protein: CASSLEMTDSSGANVLTF; CDR3 DNA: TGCGCCAGCAGCTTGGAAATGACGGATAGCTCTGGGGCCAACGTCCTGACTTTC
V gene: TRBV25-1; clone size: NA; J gene: TRBJ1-5; D gene: TRBD1; CDR3 protein: CASRGQGAQGNQPQHF; CDR3 DNA: TGTGCCAGCAGGGGACAGGGGGCGCAAGGCAATCAGCCCCAGCATTTT
V gene: TRBV18; clone size: NA; J gene: TRBJ1-1; D gene: NA; CDR3 protein: CASSPRSRQDMNTEAFF; CDR3 DNA: TGTGCCAGCTCACCACGTAGTAGACAGGACATGAACACTGAAGCTTTCTTT
V gene: TRBV10-3; clone size: NA; J gene: TRBJ1-4; D gene: TRBD1; CDR3 protein: CAISEYGTGAATNEKLFF; CDR3 DNA: TGTGCCATCAGTGAGTACGGGACAGGTGCGGCCACTAATGAAAAACTGTTTTTT
V gene: TRBV19; clone size: NA; J gene: TRBJ2-2; D gene: NA; CDR3 protein: CASSIGQVTGELFF; CDR3 DNA: TGTGCCAGTAGTATAGGGCAGGTCACCGGGGAGCTGTTTTTT
V gene: TRBV6-5; clone size: NA; J gene: TRBJ1-5; D gene: NA; CDR3 protein: CASSGSQGFQPQHF; CDR3 DNA: TGTGCCAGCAGTGGATCTCAGGGGTTTCAGCCCCAGCATTTT
V gene: TRBV7-9; clone size: NA; J gene: TRBJ2-1; D gene: TRBD2; CDR3 protein: CASSWSGTSAFNEQFF; CDR3 DNA: TGTGCCAGCAGCTGGTCCGGGACTAGCGCTTTCAATGAGCAGTTCTTC
V gene: TRBV7-2; clone size: NA; J gene: TRBJ2-1; D gene: NA; CDR3 protein: CASSLAVGLEQFF; CDR3 DNA: TGTGCCAGCAGCTTAGCAGTGGGACTTGAGCAGTTCTTC
V gene: TRBV7-2; clone size: NA; J gene: TRBJ1-5; D gene: NA; CDR3 protein: CASSLVPGADQPQHF; CDR3 DNA: TGTGCCAGCAGCTTAGTTCCAGGGGCCGATCAGCCCCAGCATTTT
V gene: TRBV7-8; clone size: NA; J gene: TRBJ2-7; D gene: NA; CDR3 protein: CASSLTGGLTSYEQYF; CDR3 DNA: TGTGCCAGCAGCTTAACCGGGGGCCTTACCTCCTACGAGCAGTACTTC
V gene: TRBV6-1; clone size: few; J gene: TRBJ2-7; D gene: TRBD1; CDR3 protein: CASSGRRGTGSSYEQYF; CDR3 DNA: TGTGCCAGCAGTGGGCGAAGAGGGACAGGGAGCTCCTACGAGCAGTACTTC
V gene: TRBV7-3; clone size: NA; J gene: TRBJ1-3; D gene: NA; CDR3 protein: CASSPGSSSGNTIYF; CDR3 DNA: TGTGCCAGCAGCCCCGGATCGAGCTCTGGAAACACCATATATTTT
V gene: TRBV7-2; clone size: NA; J gene: TRBJ2-1; D gene: TRBD2; CDR3 protein: CASSLGLAGELGYEQFF; CDR3 DNA: TGTGCCAGCAGCTTAGGACTAGCGGGAGAGTTAGGCTATGAGCAGTTCTTC
V gene: TRBV19; clone size: NA; J gene: TRBJ2-1; D gene: TRBD2; CDR3 protein: CASRSPKTHGRAHEQFF; CDR3 DNA: TGTGCCAGTAGATCCCCGAAGACGCACGGGAGGGCGCATGAGCAGTTCTTC
V gene: TRBV18; clone size: NA; J gene: TRBJ2-5; D gene: NA; CDR3 protein: CASSPPTGETQYF; CDR3 DNA: TGTGCCAGCTCACCACCGACTGGGGAGACCCAGTACTTC
V gene: TRBV7-2; clone size: NA; J gene: TRBJ2-7; D gene: TRBD2; CDR3 protein: CASSLDVSRRGLAGYEQYF; CDR3 DNA: TGTGCCAGCAGCTTAGACGTATCTAGGCGGGGACTAGCGGGATACGAGCAGTACTTC
V gene: TRBV6-5; clone size: NA; J gene: TRBJ2-7; D gene: NA; CDR3 protein: CASSDPVGGEQYF; CDR3 DNA: TGTGCCAGCAGTGACCCCGTGGGAGGCGAGCAGTACTTC
V gene: TRBV13; clone size: few; J gene: TRBJ2-3; D gene: NA; CDR3 protein: CASSFEGRSPDTQYF; CDR3 DNA: TGTGCCAGCAGCTTTGAGGGGCGCAGTCCAGATACGCAGTATTTT
V gene: TRBV6-5; clone size: NA; J gene: TRBJ2-7; D gene: NA; CDR3 protein: CASTDRNYEQYF; CDR3 DNA: TGTGCCAGCACGGACAGAAACTACGAGCAGTACTTC
V gene: TRBV7-6; clone size: NA; J gene: TRBJ2-4; D gene: TRBD2; CDR3 protein: CASSNTSGRAGRNIQYF; CDR3 DNA: TGTGCCAGCAGCAATACTAGCGGGAGGGCCGGGCGGAACATTCAGTACTTC
V gene: TRBV19; clone size: NA; J gene: TRBJ1-2; D gene: NA; CDR3 protein: CASRETSQGNYGYTF; CDR3 DNA: TGTGCCAGTAGGGAGACTTCACAGGGCAACTATGGCTACACCTTC
V gene: TRBV6-5; clone size: NA; J gene: TRBJ1-1; D gene: NA; CDR3 protein: CASSNFEAFF; CDR3 DNA: TGTGCCAGCAGCAACTTCGAAGCTTTCTTT
V gene: TRBV5-6; clone size: NA; J gene: TRBJ2-5; D gene: TRBD2; CDR3 protein: CASSLILGEGGLETQYF; CDR3 DNA: TGTGCCAGCAGCTTGATTTTAGGGGAGGGCGGCTTAGAGACCCAGTACTTC
V gene: TRBV30; clone size: once; J gene: TRBJ1-1; D gene: TRBD1; CDR3 protein: CAWSPYDRAERAFF; CDR3 DNA: TGTGCCTGGAGTCCCTACGACAGGGCGGAGAGGGCTTTCTTT
V gene: TRBV11-1; clone size: NA; J gene: TRBJ2-7; D gene: NA; CDR3 protein: CASSLRLGIGNYEQYF; CDR3 DNA: TGTGCCAGCAGCTTAAGATTAGGAATAGGAAACTACGAGCAGTACTTC